This is a list of T cell receptor beta chains from one sample in a study of blood T cell repertoires in COVID-19. The table came from immunoSEQ multiplex PCR; TCRdb's copy has only in-frame clones and leaves some out. This repertoire shows hundreds of thousands of clones, roughly 88% found once; its top ten account for over 5.5%. The sample taken for sequencing was peripheral blood. Receptor source: a woman of 80 years or more with COVID-19, enrolled during active disease. Each CDR3 is given without its conserved first and last residue.

v_gene | CDR3aa
TRBV7-6 | ASSPRTGEDQPQH
TRBV9 | ASSVEYIWKPGQDTGELF
TRBV3-1/TRBV3-2 | ASSQNPGTSFNEQF
TRBV18 | ASSPERLADNEQF
TRBV15 | ATSSGLAGNNEQF
TRBV5-4 | ASETGISSSYNEQF
TRBV6-5 | ASSYGRGSGNTIY
TRBV6-5 | ASSYSASNQPQH
TRBV10-3 | AISDGSRDEQF
TRBV2 | AGTQGNTEAF
TRBV11-2 | ASSPREGSTEAF
TRBV7-9 | ASSLVGTRGYT
TRBV29-1 | SVESGTDTQY
TRBV15 | ATSPRDRGSNEQY
TRBV3-1/TRBV3-2 | ASTQRGPGEKLF
TRBV19 | ASSWGGAMNTEAF
TRBV28 | ASSLGQGGSYGYT
TRBV24-1 | ATSDFSGSVAGGLYNEQF
TRBV9 | ASSPQSAGTEAF
TRBV7-2 | ASSSRQSSGNTIY
TRBV2 | ASGQTGGDTEAF
TRBV7-7 | ASSLGTTNTGELF
TRBV5-6 | ASSSKRQGIETQY
TRBV6-5 | ASSYPGNYGYT
TRBV7-9 | ASSSGTGHYEQY
TRBV28 | ASSLTGGFQPQH
TRBV6-5 | ASSYSAQGYNSPLH
TRBV19 | ASSIDSRGLETQY
TRBV29-1 | SVLTGATTNEKLF
TRBV5-1 | ASSYQGRGAFNEQF
TRBV27 | ASSLTGHNSPLH
TRBV4-2 | ASSQEGQLEDSPLH
TRBV27 | ASSLSGTGNQPQH
TRBV19 | ASSRYGQGNTEAF
TRBV27 | ASSPRQAYGYT
TRBV7-7 | ASSLVAYDTEQF
TRBV7-9 | ASSFLGQGGVYEQY
TRBV25-1 | ASSAVTMNTEAF
TRBV29-1 | SVSGRGTETQY
TRBV12-5 | ASGSDRVMNTEAF
TRBV5-6 | ASSLGQGATNEKLF
TRBV6-2/TRBV6-3 | ASSPAGGSYNEQF
TRBV6-1 | ASSEFRQGEAF
TRBV9 | ASSVDPGANLNYGYT
TRBV19 | ASSDSSGGANTQY
TRBV5-1 | ASSSTGGTNEKLF
TRBV5-1 | ASSFNRDSQETQY
TRBV28 | ASSPRGTGTGSQPQH
TRBV20-1 | SASGVEGPTRGTQY
TRBV2 | ASRRLADNTGELF
TRBV27 | ASHPDRGLGTQY
TRBV19 | ATTDRGGNQPQH
TRBV9 | ASSVALGGGTGELF